The next 27 T cell receptor beta chains were all read from a single sample in a study of T cell responses to AZD1222 COVID-19 vaccine. Repertoires were generated with immunoSEQ multiplex PCR, while TCRdb's copy carries only in-frame clones and drops some. Among under 150,000 clones listed, approximately 90% were seen once. The sequencing here drew on peripheral blood, taken on day 0 of AZD1222 vaccination. The receptors originated from an adult in good health.

V usage is TRBV19 and J usage is TRBJ2-2; TRBD2 is a possible D gene (6 bases). Deletions cut 3 bases from V and 5 bases from J, with 13 bases between. Looked up from germline, CDR1 is LNHDA and CDR2 is SQIVND (reference sequence). CDR3 length: 15 amino acids. The CDR3 loop reads CASSILRGTTGELFF. CDR3 sequence (DNA): TGTGCCAGTAGTATCCTCCGGGGGACGACCGGGGAGCTGTTTTTT.

V is TRBV11-3 and J is TRBJ2-1; TRBD2 matches 11 bases. CDR1 and CDR2 (germline): SGHNT, YENEEA. The length of the CDR3 is 15 residues. The junction had 3 bases not matched to a gene; V was cut back by 1 base and J by 7 bases. CDR3 loop: CASSLGGLAVNEQFF. CDR3 nucleotide sequence: TGTGCCAGCAGCTTAGGGGGACTAGCGGTTAATGAGCAGTTCTTC. Full variable domain (remainder filled in from reference TRBV11-3 and TRBJ2-1): EAGVVQSPRYKIIEKKQPVAFWCNPISGHNTLYWYLQNLGQGPELLIRYENEEAVDDSQLPKDRFSAERLKGVDSTLKIQPAELGDSAVYLCASSLGGLAVNEQFFGPGTRLTVL.

The table lists this clone with a few counts. The chain is built from TRBV10-3 and TRBJ2-1; D possibly corresponds to TRBD2 (6 bases). The V gene's germline CDR1 is ENHRY and CDR2 SYGVKD. The CDR3 runs to 14 residues. V lost 6 bases, J lost 2 bases, and 11 bases lay in between. The CDR3 loop reads CAIRRASAYNEQFF. CDR3 coding DNA: TGTGCCATCAGAAGGGCTAGCGCCTACAATGAGCAGTTCTTC.

This chain links TRBV9 with TRBJ2-7; D possibly uses TRBD1 or TRBD2 (6 bases each). CDR3 size: 15 residues. Germline lookup yields CDR1 SGDLS and CDR2 YYNGEE. The V end was cut by 2 bases, the J end by 5 bases, with 17 bases between. The CDR3 region has the DNA TGTGCCAGCAGCGTGTGGGGGGCTGGTGGCGACGAGCAGTACTTC. Translated, it gives CASSVWGAGGDEQYF.

Notes on this clone: This same CDR3 is encoded by further DNA sequences in the sample. J is TRBJ2-3 and V is TRBV28, with 9 positions matching TRBD2. Germline lookup yields CDR1 MDHEN and CDR2 SYDVKM. Unmatched junction bases numbered 1, after V lost 3 bases and J lost 3 bases. CDR3 length equals 14 residues. CDR3: CASSLSGRTDTQYF. In DNA, the CDR3 is TGTGCCAGCAGTTTGAGCGGGAGGACAGATACGCAGTATTTT.

CDR3: CASRLPGNYEQYF. The CDR3 nucleotides are TGTGCCAGCAGGCTTCCGGGTAACTACGAGCAGTACTTC. V and J are TRBV28 and TRBJ2-7; D unclear. Trimming pared 6 bases from V and 3 bases from J, leaving 12 bases between. Per the germline V gene, CDR1 is MDHEN and CDR2 is SYDVKM. The CDR3 is made up of 13 amino acids.

The chain couples TRBV5-1 to TRBJ1-2; 8 bases match TRBD1. Looked up from germline, CDR1 is SGHRS and CDR2 is YFSETQ. This CDR3 has 12 amino acids. The ends lost 4 bases at V and 8 bases at J; junction bases unmatched: 4. CDR3 protein: CASSKTGEGYTF. The CDR3 bases are TGCGCCAGCAGCAAGACAGGGGAAGGCTACACCTTC.

This chain links TRBV23-1 with TRBJ2-7, with 13 positions matching TRBD2. TRBV23-1 is annotated as an ORF whose role is uncertain. The length of the CDR3 is 19 residues. After removal of 3 bases from V and 0 bases from J, the junction contained 11 bases not matched to a gene. CDR3 in DNA: TGCGCCAGCAGTCAGCCCGGGACTAGCGGGATCCCAGACTCCTACGAGCAGTACTTC. Its protein is CASSQPGTSGIPDSYEQYF.

The DNA of the CDR3 is TGTGCCGGAAACAGGGGAAACACCGGGGAGCTGTTTTTT. Residues: CAGNRGNTGELFF. The chain is built from TRBV2 and TRBJ2-2; 7 bases line up with TRBD1. Looked up from germline, CDR1 is SNHLY and CDR2 is FYNNEI. The junction had 5 bases not matched to a gene; V was cut back by 11 bases and J by 2 bases. This CDR3 spans 13 amino acids. The full variable domain, in which reference TRBV2 and TRBJ2-2 provide the parts outside the CDR3, is EPEVTQTPSHQVTQMGQEVILRCVPISNHLYFYWYRQILGQKVEFLVSFYNNEISEKSEIFDDQFSVERPDGSNFTLKIRSTKLEDSAMYFCAGNRGNTGELFFGEGSRLTVL.

This chain joins TRBV3-1 (or the pseudogene TRBV3-2) and TRBJ2-2; TRBD1 matches 10 bases. Losses at the gene ends were 4 bases for V and 0 bases for J; bases not matched to a gene: 5. The CDR3 length is 17 residues. CDR1 LGHDT and CDR2 YNNKEL come from the germline V gene (reference sequence). The DNA of the CDR3 is TGTGCCAGCAGCCCCCGGACAGGGGGGACGAACACCGGGGAGCTGTTTTTT. It translates to CASSPRTGGTNTGELFF.

This clone appeared a few times. The genes are TRBV27 and TRBJ1-1, with D possibly being TRBD1 (5 bases). This CDR3 has 16 residues. V gave up 7 bases and J gave up 1 base, with 19 bases separating them. CDR1 is MNHEY, CDR2 SMNVEV, per germline (reference sequence). The CDR3 DNA reads TGTGCCAGCACCCCAGCGGGCAGGGTAAGGAACACTGAAGCTTTCTTT. This translates into CASTPAGRVRNTEAFF.

This chain connects TRBV28 to TRBJ2-3; 10 bases line up with TRBD1. J was trimmed by 2 bases and V by 4 bases; bases with no gene match: 6. Germline CDR1 reads MDHEN; CDR2 reads SYDVKM. This CDR3 contains 16 residues. CDR3 region: CASSSPDRGPTDTQYF. The CDR3 coding sequence is TGTGCCAGCAGTTCCCCTGACAGGGGGCCCACAGATACGCAGTATTTT.

The chain links TRBV6-5 to TRBJ2-6; tentative D call: TRBD2 (6 bases). Trimming took off 8 bases at V and 3 bases at J, with 11 bases between the two ends. The CDR3 has 14 residues. Germline V CDR1 and CDR2: MNHEY, SVGAGI. The CDR3 sequence is CASLLGGGANVLTF. In nucleotides, the CDR3 is TGTGCCAGCCTCTTGGGAGGTGGGGCCAACGTCCTGACTTTC.

The chain combines TRBV5-4 with TRBJ2-7, with 8 bases aligning to TRBD1. Per germline, CDR1 SGHNT and CDR2 YYREEE (reference sequence). Unmatched junction bases numbered 15, after V lost 2 bases and J lost 5 bases. The CDR3 loop spans 17 amino acids. CDR3 region: CASSLHRTGIWSHEQYF. CDR3 nucleotide sequence: TGTGCCAGCAGCTTACACCGGACAGGGATCTGGAGTCACGAGCAGTACTTC.

The V call is TRBV9, the J call TRBJ2-5; the match to TRBD2 covers 8 bases. This CDR3 contains 16 residues. V lost 4 bases, J lost 1 base, and 9 bases stayed unmatched. CDR1 and CDR2 (germline): SGDLS, YYNGEE. This CDR3 is CASSPRGSGTQETQYF. The CDR3 bases are TGTGCCAGCAGCCCTAGGGGTAGCGGGACCCAAGAGACCCAGTACTTC.

This clone appeared a single time. The chain couples TRBV7-9 to TRBJ1-2; 9 bases align to TRBD1. The CDR3 length is 15 residues. The J segment lost 0 bases and the V segment lost 7 bases, leaving 6 bases of the junction unmatched. CDR1 SEHNR and CDR2 FQNEAQ come from the germline V gene (reference sequence). CDR3 sequence (DNA): TGTGCCAGCACCCCTGGACAGGGGACTAACTATGGCTACACCTTC. Translating it yields CASTPGQGTNYGYTF.

V usage is TRBV28 and J usage is TRBJ1-2, with 9 bases aligning to TRBD1. The germline V gene has CDR1 MDHEN and CDR2 SYDVKM. The CDR3 has 16 residues. The J segment lost 8 bases and the V segment lost 2 bases, leaving 12 bases of the junction unmatched. The CDR3 here is CASSLRGATGGQGYTF. The CDR3 nucleotides are TGTGCCAGCAGTTTAAGGGGGGCGACAGGGGGTCAGGGCTACACCTTC.

The chain links TRBV18 to TRBJ1-6; 8 bases match TRBD1. The V gene end was trimmed by 5 bases and the J gene end by 6 bases; junction bases not matched to a gene: 9. The CDR3 consists of 16 residues. Germline CDR1 KGHSH, CDR2 LQKENI. The CDR3 region has the DNA TGTGCCAGCTCAGGAGGGCCGGGACAGGCTAATTCACCCCTCCACTTT. This sequence encodes CASSGGPGQANSPLHF.

In this sample, this clone turned up once. The chain links TRBV19 to TRBJ1-5; D remains ambiguous. This CDR3 is built from 14 residues. The V gene's germline CDR1 is LNHDA and CDR2 SQIVND (reference sequence). Trimming left V 6 bases short and J 4 bases short, with 13 bases between. The CDR3 sequence: CASRESRVNQPQHF. CDR3 DNA sequence: TGTGCCAGTAGGGAATCGAGGGTTAATCAGCCCCAGCATTTT. The entire variable domain, with the rest obtained from reference TRBV19 and TRBJ1-5, is as follows: DGGITQSPKYLFRKEGQNVTLSCEQNLNHDAMYWYRQDPGQGLRLIYYSQIVNDFQKGDIAEGYSVSREKKESFPLTVTSAQKNPTAFYLCASRESRVNQPQHFGDGTRLSIL.

The chain carries TRBV28 and TRBJ1-2; perhaps TRBD1 as D (6 bases). The CDR3 runs 13 residues. Trimming stripped 8 bases from V and 2 bases from J, with 12 bases between. Germline-derived CDR1 and CDR2 are MDHEN and SYDVKM. The CDR3 sequence: CASEDSGNYGYTF. In nucleotides, the CDR3 is TGTGCCAGCGAGGACAGCGGGAACTATGGCTACACCTTC.

J is TRBJ1-3 and V is TRBV5-4, with 10 bases fitting TRBD1. This CDR3 is built from 17 residues. J gave up 7 bases and V 4 bases, and 14 bases lay outside the gene matches. The germline V gene encodes CDR1 SGHNT and CDR2 YYREEE (reference sequence). CDR3 protein: CASSPSKTGGAANTIYF. The DNA for the CDR3 is TGTGCCAGCAGCCCATCCAAGACAGGGGGCGCGGCGAACACCATATATTTT.

The V and J genes are TRBV5-1 and TRBJ2-2; 9 bases match TRBD2. In germline, CDR1 is SGHRS, CDR2 YFSETQ. V lost 4 bases, J lost 1 base, and 5 bases stayed unmatched. This CDR3 is 16 amino acids long. The CDR3 nucleotides are TGCGCCAGCAGCAGGCGACTAGCGGTGAACACCGGGGAGCTGTTTTTT. Translated, it gives CASSRRLAVNTGELFF.

The chain carries TRBV11-2 and TRBJ2-5; TRBD2 aligns across 13 bases. Germline V CDR1 and CDR2: SGHAT, FQNNGV. Trimming cost V 5 bases and J 4 bases; bases outside gene matches: 7. This CDR3 has 16 amino acids. CDR3 DNA sequence: TGTGCCAGCAGCCCTTGGACTAGCGGGAGCGGAGAGACCCAGTACTTC. Translating gives CASSPWTSGSGETQYF.

The V call is TRBV27, the J call TRBJ1-2, with a tentative D call TRBD1 (6 bases). The V gene's germline CDR1 is MNHEY and CDR2 SMNVEV (reference sequence). The V gene lost 6 bases and the J gene lost 4 bases, with 24 bases spanning the gap. There are 17 residues in the CDR3. The CDR3 here is CASSPLGGVTGSYGYTF. The CDR3, as DNA: TGTGCCAGCAGCCCCTTGGGGGGGGTGACAGGTAGCTATGGCTACACCTTC.

The chain uses TRBV19 and TRBJ1-2; no clear D. Looked up from germline, CDR1 is LNHDA and CDR2 is SQIVND (reference sequence). The CDR3 contains 12 residues. V was pared by 7 bases and J by 5 bases, with 11 bases between. CDR3 nucleotide sequence: TGTGCCAGTAAGGACCCGGGGTATGGCTACACCTTC. It is translated as CASKDPGYGYTF.

The CDR3 sequence is CASSQRWGLATEAFF. The DNA for the CDR3 is TGTGCCAGCAGCCAACGGTGGGGGCTCGCCACTGAAGCTTTCTTT. The chain couples TRBV14 to TRBJ1-1, with D possibly TRBD1 on 6 matching bases. V was clipped by 2 bases and J by 4 bases, with 14 bases between them. This CDR3 contains 15 residues. Looked up from germline, CDR1 is SGHDN and CDR2 is FVKESK.

This clone is a singleton in its sample. The V gene is TRBV3-1 (or the pseudogene TRBV3-2), the J gene TRBJ1-3; unclear D gene. The ends were cut back, 3 bases at V and 1 base at J, with 16 bases in the middle. The CDR3 loop spans 17 amino acids. CDR1 is LGHDT and CDR2 is YNNKEL in the germline V gene (reference sequence). The CDR3: CASSQRIVSGSGNTIYF. CDR3 nucleotides: TGTGCCAGCAGCCAGCGAATTGTGAGCGGGTCTGGAAACACCATATATTTT.